This TCR beta chain derives from a study of technical replicates of blood from a few donors. Assay used: immunoSEQ multiplex PCR; TCRdb lists only in-frame clones, some missing. The table lists about 75,000 clones, around 97% of them singletons. Sequenced input: T cells isolated from PBMCs. The receptor comes from a human donor in good health.

The CDR3 DNA reads as TGCGCCAGCAGCTTTTCCAGGGTTAGGCTAGTGAGCGCAGATACGCAGTATTTT. Encoded protein: CASSFSRVRLVSADTQYF. The J gene is TRBJ2-3, the V gene TRBV5-1; tentatively, D is TRBD1 (5 bases). CDR3 length: 18 residues. The V end was cut by 2 bases, the J end by 4 bases, with 23 bases between. Germline CDR1 reads SGHRS; CDR2 reads YFSETQ.